The next 21 T cell receptor beta chains were all read from a single sample in a study of cytomegalovirus exposure and HLA in healthy donors. PCR amplification relied on 60 Vbeta primers (plus 13 Jbeta primers). Measured with immunoSEQ multiplex PCR; TCRdb has only the in-frame clones, and not every one. The repertoire holds approximately 100,000 clones, with 65% to 80% as singletons. The sequencing input was PBMCs. These receptors all come from a female donor in good health and CMV-seronegative.

This clone appeared a few times. The J gene is TRBJ1-2, the V gene TRBV15, with 9 bases matching TRBD1. J lost 2 bases, V lost 3 bases, and 10 bases had no gene match. This CDR3 is 17 amino acids long. The germline V gene encodes CDR1 LNHNV and CDR2 YYDKDF (reference sequence). The CDR3 nucleotides read TGTGCCACCAGCAGGGGGACAGGGCTACGCATCAACTATGGCTACACCTTC. Residues: CATSRGTGLRINYGYTF.

The CDR3 coding sequence is TGCGCCAGCAGTGGGGCCCGCCCATCCGAAGCTTTCTTT. Translated, it gives CASSGARPSEAFF. This chain links TRBV10-2 with TRBJ1-1; D is uncertain. Germline V gene data show CDR1 as WSHSY and CDR2 as SAAADI. V shed 4 bases and J shed 8 bases, with 14 bases lying between them. The CDR3 is made up of 13 amino acids.

The sample holds one count of this clone. The rearrangement links TRBV13 to TRBJ1-4, with D tentatively TRBD1 (6 bases). The CDR3 sequence is 15 residues long. The V end lost 5 bases, the J end lost 4 bases, and 14 bases lay between the germline ends. Germline values: CDR1 PRHDT, CDR2 FYEKMQ (reference sequence). This CDR3 reads CASSLEQGSNEKLFF. In DNA, the CDR3 is TGTGCCAGCAGCCTGGAACAGGGTAGTAATGAAAAACTGTTTTTT.

This clone has only a few counts. V and J are TRBV28 and TRBJ2-2; 13 positions match TRBD2. This CDR3 contains 17 residues. Germline V gives CDR1 MDHEN, CDR2 SYDVKM. Unmatched junction bases numbered 4, after V lost 0 bases and J lost 6 bases. The CDR3 region has the DNA TGTGCCAGCAGTTTATGGGAACTAGCGGGGGGGCCCGGGGAGCTGTTTTTT. Translated, it gives CASSLWELAGGPGELFF.

V is TRBV7-2 and J is TRBJ2-7, with D perhaps TRBD2 (5 bases). The V end was cut by 6 bases, the J end by 7 bases, with 16 bases between. The CDR3 sequence is 13 residues long. The germline gives CDR1 SGHTA, CDR2 FQGNSA. CDR3 coding DNA: TGTGCCAGCAGGGACCCCCTCCGAGGGGAGCAGTACTTC. Translating gives CASRDPLRGEQYF.

The J gene is TRBJ1-1, the V gene TRBV29-1; the D gene is possibly TRBD1 (5 bases). The ends were cut back, 1 base at V and 0 bases at J, with 9 bases in the middle. CDR1 is SQVTM and CDR2 is ANQGSEA in the germline V gene. The CDR3 runs 14 residues. CDR3 amino acids: CSVEVTAMNTEAFF. The CDR3 nucleotides read TGCAGCGTTGAAGTGACAGCAATGAACACTGAAGCTTTCTTT.

The CDR3 bases are TGTGCCAGCAGCTTGCGTGACTACGCGGGTCTTTACGAGCAGTACTTC. Amino acid sequence: CASSLRDYAGLYEQYF. The rearrangement uses TRBV5-4 and TRBJ2-7; possible D gene TRBD2, 5 bases. Germline CDR1 SGHNT, CDR2 YYREEE (reference sequence). Trimming cost V 1 base and J 4 bases, with 18 bases left between them. This CDR3 has 16 amino acids.

The chain links TRBV7-8 to TRBJ2-7; 7 bases are a match to TRBD1. Trimming cost V 1 base and J 2 bases; bases outside gene matches: 2. The CDR3 has 14 amino acids. CDR1 is SGHVS and CDR2 is FQNEAQ in the germline V gene. This chain's CDR3 is CASSLVTGAYEQYF. The CDR3 coding sequence is TGTGCCAGCAGCTTAGTTACAGGGGCCTACGAGCAGTACTTC. Complete variable domain (other parts from reference TRBV7-8 and TRBJ2-7): GAGVSQSPRYKVAKRGQDVALRCDPISGHVSLFWYQQALGQGPEFLTYFQNEAQLDKSGLPSDRFFAERPEGSVSTLKIQRTQQEDSAVYLCASSLVTGAYEQYFGPGTRLTVT.

CDR3 coding DNA: TGTGCCAGTAGTATGGGGGGACAGGTATATTCACCCCTCCACTTT. Its translation: CASSMGGQVYSPLHF. The J gene is TRBJ1-6, the V gene TRBV19; 8 bases align to TRBD1. Germline lookup yields CDR1 LNHDA and CDR2 SQIVND (reference sequence). The trim removed 3 bases at V and 8 bases at J, leaving 6 bases unmatched. The CDR3 covers 15 residues.

The chain links TRBV11-2 to TRBJ1-6; no reliable D call. The V end lost 2 bases, the J end lost 11 bases, and 25 bases lay between the germline ends. The CDR3 is 18 residues long. Germline loops: CDR1 SGHAT, CDR2 FQNNGV. The CDR3 coding sequence is TGTGCCAGCAGCTTATTTACGAACGATGACTCCTGGTTGGCACCCCTCCACTTT. It encodes CASSLFTNDDSWLAPLHF.

The CDR3 is CASSFPPRSNQPQHF. Written as DNA, the CDR3 is TGTGCCAGCAGCTTCCCTCCCCGGAGCAATCAGCCCCAGCATTTT. The chain couples TRBV7-8 to TRBJ1-5; the D is unclear. The CDR3 consists of 15 residues. Germline V gene sequence: CDR1 SGHVS, CDR2 FQNEAQ. V dropped 3 bases and J dropped 1 base, with 10 bases sitting between them.

This clone has only a few counts. V is TRBV7-2 and J is TRBJ1-4; 8 bases are shared with TRBD1. This CDR3 comprises 16 residues. V shed 3 bases and J 3 bases; nucleotides not matched to a gene: 6. CDR1 is SGHTA, CDR2 FQGNSA, per germline. The CDR3: CASSFGQGAANEKLFF. The CDR3 DNA follows: TGTGCCAGCAGCTTCGGACAGGGCGCAGCTAATGAAAAACTGTTTTTT. Full variable domain (missing parts from reference TRBV7-2 and TRBJ1-4): GAGVSQSPSNKVTEKGKDVELRCDPISGHTALYWYRQSLGQGLEFLIYFQGNSAPDKSGLPSDRFSAERTGGSVSTLTIQRTQQEDSAVYLCASSFGQGAANEKLFFGSGTQLSVL.

The chain uses TRBV10-1 and TRBJ2-2; a possible D gene is TRBD2 (6 bases). Germline lookup yields CDR1 WNHNN and CDR2 SYGVQD (reference sequence). This CDR3 region has 19 residues. V lost 5 bases, J lost 0 bases, and 22 bases lay in between. The CDR3: CASSRLGLILDANTGELFF. The CDR3, as DNA: TGCGCCAGCAGTCGATTGGGACTGATCCTTGACGCGAACACCGGGGAGCTGTTTTTT.

This clone was observed a few times. The CDR3 spells CASSWGSGTGLLNTEAFF. In DNA form, the CDR3 reads TGTGCCAGCAGCTGGGGCTCCGGGACAGGGCTCTTGAACACTGAAGCTTTCTTT. V gene TRBV5-5 combines with J gene TRBJ1-1; 9 bases are shared with TRBD1. The germline V gene has CDR1 SGHKS and CDR2 YYEKEE (reference sequence). The CDR3 has 18 amino acids. J lost 0 bases, V lost 3 bases, and 12 bases had no gene match.

The CDR3 spells CASSIGLNGNEQFF. The CDR3 coding sequence is TGTGCCAGCAGCATCGGACTAAACGGGAATGAGCAGTTCTTC. The V call is TRBV7-8, the J call TRBJ2-1; D might be TRBD2 (6 bases). Germline V CDR1 and CDR2: SGHVS, FQNEAQ. The CDR3 spans 14 residues. V was clipped by 5 bases and J by 7 bases, with 15 bases between them.

The V gene is TRBV5-4, the J gene TRBJ2-1, with 7 positions matching TRBD2. CDR3 length equals 16 residues. The germline V gene has CDR1 SGHNT and CDR2 YYREEE (reference sequence). Trimming removed 7 bases from V and 2 bases from J; junction bases left unmatched: 12. CDR3: CASVPHFAGAYNEQFF. CDR3 DNA: TGTGCCAGCGTTCCACACTTTGCGGGGGCCTACAATGAGCAGTTCTTC.

CDR3 DNA: TGTGCCAGCAGCTTGGGAGGGGGTTACGAGCAGTACTTC. It translates to CASSLGGGYEQYF. The chain is built from TRBV5-8 and TRBJ2-7; D is perhaps TRBD1 (6 bases). Per the germline V gene, CDR1 is SGHTS and CDR2 is YDEGEE. This CDR3 is built from 13 residues. Trimming shortened V by 0 bases and J by 4 bases, and 8 bases separated the two germline ends. Complete variable domain (other parts from reference TRBV5-8 and TRBJ2-7): EAGVTQSPTHLIKTRGQQATLRCSPISGHTSVYWYQQALGLGLQFLLWYDEGEERNRGNFPPRFSGRQFPNYSSELNVNALELEDSALYLCASSLGGGYEQYFGPGTRLTVT.

With regard to this clone: One junction end does not reproduce the germline sequence, and a read error may be involved. Different DNA sequences within this sample yield the same CDR3. V is TRBV9 and J is TRBJ1-1, with 9 bases fitting TRBD1. The germline V gene has CDR1 SGDLS and CDR2 YYNGEE. The CDR3 consists of 13 residues. The CDR3: CASSVDPGTGSFF. CDR3 coding DNA: TGTGCCAGCAGCGTGGATCCCGGGACAGGGAGTTTCTTC.

This clone has a handful of counts. The chain joins TRBV30 to TRBJ1-4, with a weak D call TRBD1 (5 bases). Trimming stripped 4 bases from V and 0 bases from J, with 21 bases between. Per germline, CDR1 GTSNPN and CDR2 SVGIG (reference sequence). This CDR3 is built from 18 residues. The DNA for the CDR3 is TGTGCCTGGAAGGACAAGGGAGGCCTCTACACAACTAATGAAAAACTGTTTTTT. Amino acid sequence: CAWKDKGGLYTTNEKLFF.

The rearrangement uses TRBV9 and TRBJ2-1; D is unclear. Germline V gene sequence: CDR1 SGDLS, CDR2 YYNGEE. CDR3 length equals 13 residues. The germline V and J ends were trimmed by 0 bases and 5 bases, with 6 bases remaining between them. The DNA of the CDR3 is TGTGCCAGCAGCGTAGTCATAGACAATGAGCAGTTCTTC. This gives the protein CASSVVIDNEQFF. The full variable domain, with the rest looked up from reference TRBV9 and TRBJ2-1, is DSGVTQTPKHLITATGQRVTLRCSPRSGDLSVYWYQQSLDQGLQFLIQYYNGEERAKGNILERFSAQQFPDLHSELNLSSLELGDSALYFCASSVVIDNEQFFGPGTRLTVL.

This sequence joins TRBV10-2 and TRBJ2-3, with 10 bases identical to TRBD2. Germline V gene data show CDR1 as WSHSY and CDR2 as SAAADI. This CDR3 contains 15 residues. Losses at the gene ends were 7 bases for V and 2 bases for J; bases not matched to a gene: 6. For the CDR3, the DNA is TGCGCCAGCACGGAAGCGGGGGGGATCACAGATACGCAGTATTTT. The encoded protein is CASTEAGGITDTQYF.